This TCR beta chain was profiled in a study of blood T cell repertoires in COVID-19. Looking at the study overall: The study drew acute and convalescent COVID-19 samples from the United States, Italy and Spain.

Only in-frame clones appear in the TCRdb table, and some are missing; sequencing was by immunoSEQ multiplex PCR. The sample contains fewer than 65,000 clones, less than 90% of which appear only once. Germline V lookup: CDR1 SGDLS, CDR2 YYNGEE. This CDR3 is 13 amino acids long. Trimming took 7 bases from V and 4 from J; bases not matched to a gene: 5. The TCR was taken from a man between 60 and 75 years old with acute or convalescent COVID-19. Specimen: peripheral blood. The chain joins TRBV9 to TRBJ1-3, with TRBD1 identical over 7 bases. CDR3 sequence: CASEGAIGNTIYF. The CDR3 DNA follows: TGTGCCAGCGAGGGGGCGATCGGAAACACCATATATTTT.